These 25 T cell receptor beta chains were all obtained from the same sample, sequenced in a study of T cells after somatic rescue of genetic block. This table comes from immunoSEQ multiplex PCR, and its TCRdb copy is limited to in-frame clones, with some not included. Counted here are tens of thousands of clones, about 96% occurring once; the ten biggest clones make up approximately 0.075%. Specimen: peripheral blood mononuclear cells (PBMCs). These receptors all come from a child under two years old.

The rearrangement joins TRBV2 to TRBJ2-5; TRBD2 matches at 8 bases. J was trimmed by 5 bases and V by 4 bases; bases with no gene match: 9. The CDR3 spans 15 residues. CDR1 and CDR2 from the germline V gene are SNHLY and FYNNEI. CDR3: CASSVNGRASETQYF. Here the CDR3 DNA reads TGTGCCAGCAGTGTTAACGGGAGGGCCTCGGAGACCCAGTACTTC.

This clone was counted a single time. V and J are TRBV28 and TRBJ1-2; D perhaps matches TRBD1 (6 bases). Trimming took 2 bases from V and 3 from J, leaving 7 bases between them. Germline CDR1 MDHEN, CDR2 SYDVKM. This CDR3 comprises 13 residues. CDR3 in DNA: TGTGCCAGCAGTTTAAGACAGGACTATGGCTACACCTTC. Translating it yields CASSLRQDYGYTF.

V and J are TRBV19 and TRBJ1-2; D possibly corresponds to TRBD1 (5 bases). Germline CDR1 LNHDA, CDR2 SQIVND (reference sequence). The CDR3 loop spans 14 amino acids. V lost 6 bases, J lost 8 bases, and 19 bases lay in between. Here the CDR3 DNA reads TGTGCCAGTAGGGGGTCCGGGACCCTGGAAGGCTACACCTTC. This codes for CASRGSGTLEGYTF.

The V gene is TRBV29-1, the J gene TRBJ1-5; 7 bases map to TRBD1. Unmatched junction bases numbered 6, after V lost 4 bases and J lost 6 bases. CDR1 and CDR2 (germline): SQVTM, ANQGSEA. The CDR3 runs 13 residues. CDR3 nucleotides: TGCAGCGTTGGACAGGGAGGAGGTCAGCCCCAGCATTTT. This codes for CSVGQGGGQPQHF.

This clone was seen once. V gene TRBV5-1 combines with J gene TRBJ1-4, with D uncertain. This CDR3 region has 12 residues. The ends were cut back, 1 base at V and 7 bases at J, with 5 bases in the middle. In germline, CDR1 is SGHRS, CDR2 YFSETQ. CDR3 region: CASSLNSEKLFF. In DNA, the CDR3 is TGCGCCAGCAGCTTGAACAGTGAAAAACTGTTTTTT.

CDR3 sequence reads: CASSPTFDEQFF. The CDR3 DNA sequence: TGTGCCAGCAGCCCGACTTTCGATGAGCAGTTCTTC. This chain links TRBV27 with TRBJ2-1; D unresolved. Trimming removed 6 bases from V and 8 bases from J, with 11 bases in between. The CDR3 loop spans 12 amino acids. From germline, CDR1 is MNHEY and CDR2 SMNVEV (reference sequence).

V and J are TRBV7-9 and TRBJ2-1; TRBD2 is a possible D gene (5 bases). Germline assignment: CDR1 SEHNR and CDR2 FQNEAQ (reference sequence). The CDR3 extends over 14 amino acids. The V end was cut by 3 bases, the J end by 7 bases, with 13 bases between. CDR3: CASSFPGMGNEQFF. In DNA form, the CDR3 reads TGTGCCAGCAGCTTCCCGGGAATGGGGAATGAGCAGTTCTTC.

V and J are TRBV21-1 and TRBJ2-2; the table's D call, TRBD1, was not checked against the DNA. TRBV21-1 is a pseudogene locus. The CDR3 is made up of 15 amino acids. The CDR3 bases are TGTGCCAGCAGCAAAGACGGGACAGCCACCGGGGAGCTGTTTTTT. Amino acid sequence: CASSKDGTATGELFF.

DNA of the CDR3: TGTGCCAGCAGTCCCTCGTTCCTGTCTACAGATACGCAGTATTTT. Residues: CASSPSFLSTDTQYF. This chain joins TRBV6-4 and TRBJ2-3; D is undetermined. Trimming removed 5 bases at V and 3 bases at J, with 15 bases between. The length of the CDR3 is 15 residues. CDR1 MRHNA and CDR2 SNTAGT come from the germline V gene.

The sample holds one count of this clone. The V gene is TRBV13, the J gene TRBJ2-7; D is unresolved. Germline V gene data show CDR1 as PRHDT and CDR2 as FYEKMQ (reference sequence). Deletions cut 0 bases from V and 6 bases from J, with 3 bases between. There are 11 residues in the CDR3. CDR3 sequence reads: CASSLGGEQYF. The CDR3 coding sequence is TGTGCCAGCAGCTTAGGGGGCGAGCAGTACTTC.

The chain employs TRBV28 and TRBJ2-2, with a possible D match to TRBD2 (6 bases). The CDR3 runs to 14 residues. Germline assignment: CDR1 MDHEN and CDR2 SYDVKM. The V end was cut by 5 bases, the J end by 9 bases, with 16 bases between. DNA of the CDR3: TGTGCCAGCAGTACCCGACCCCGGGGGAGGGAGCTGTTTTTT. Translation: CASSTRPRGRELFF. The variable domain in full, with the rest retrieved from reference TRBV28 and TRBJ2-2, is DVKVTQSSRYLVKRTGEKVFLECVQDMDHENMFWYRQDPGLGLRLIYFSYDVKMKEKGDIPEGYSVSREKKERFSLILESASTNQTSMYLCASSTRPRGRELFFGEGSRLTVL.

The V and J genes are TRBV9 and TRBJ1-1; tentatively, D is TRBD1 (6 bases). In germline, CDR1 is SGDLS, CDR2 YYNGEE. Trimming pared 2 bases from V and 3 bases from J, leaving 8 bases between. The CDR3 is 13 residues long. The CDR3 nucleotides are TGTGCCAGCAGCGTCCGGACAGACACTGAAGCTTTCTTT. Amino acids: CASSVRTDTEAFF.

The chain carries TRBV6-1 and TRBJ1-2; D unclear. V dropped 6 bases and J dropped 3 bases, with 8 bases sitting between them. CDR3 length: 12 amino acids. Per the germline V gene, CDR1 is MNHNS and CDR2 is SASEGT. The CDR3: CASRDGDYGYTF. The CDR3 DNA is TGTGCCAGCAGGGACGGGGACTATGGCTACACCTTC.

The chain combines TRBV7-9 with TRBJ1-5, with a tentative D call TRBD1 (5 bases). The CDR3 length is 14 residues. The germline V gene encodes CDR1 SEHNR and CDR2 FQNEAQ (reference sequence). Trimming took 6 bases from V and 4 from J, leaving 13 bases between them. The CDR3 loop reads CASRRDGPNQPQHF. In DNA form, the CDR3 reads TGTGCCAGCAGGAGGGACGGACCGAATCAGCCCCAGCATTTT. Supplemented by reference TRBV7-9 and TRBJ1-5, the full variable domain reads DTGVSQNPRHKITKRGQNVTFRCDPISEHNRLYWYRQTLGQGPEFLTYFQNEAQLEKSRLLSDRFSAERPKGSFSTLEIQRTEQGDSAMYLCASRRDGPNQPQHFGDGTRLSIL.

The CDR3 protein is CASRTPKRTEAFF. The CDR3 DNA reads as TGTGCCAGCCGCACTCCAAAAAGAACTGAAGCTTTCTTT. V usage is TRBV27 and J usage is TRBJ1-1; D remains ambiguous. The germline V gene encodes CDR1 MNHEY and CDR2 SMNVEV (reference sequence). There are 13 residues in the CDR3. V was cut by 8 bases and J by 5 bases, with 15 bases left in between.

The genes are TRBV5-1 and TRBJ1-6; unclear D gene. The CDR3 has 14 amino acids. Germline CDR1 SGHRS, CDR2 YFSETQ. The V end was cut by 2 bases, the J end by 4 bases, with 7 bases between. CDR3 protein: CASSLTPYNSPLHF. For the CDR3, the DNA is TGCGCCAGCAGCTTAACACCTTATAATTCACCCCTCCACTTT.

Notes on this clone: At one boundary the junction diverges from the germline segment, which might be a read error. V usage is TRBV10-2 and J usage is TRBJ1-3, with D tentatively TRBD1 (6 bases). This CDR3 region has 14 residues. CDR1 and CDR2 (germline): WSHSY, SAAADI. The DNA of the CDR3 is TGCGCCAGCTGTGATACAGGGTCTGGAAACACCATATATTTT. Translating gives CASCDTGSGNTIYF.

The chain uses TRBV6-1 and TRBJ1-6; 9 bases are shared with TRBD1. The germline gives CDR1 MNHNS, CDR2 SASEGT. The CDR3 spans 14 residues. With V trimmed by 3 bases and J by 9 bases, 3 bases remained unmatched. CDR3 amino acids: CASSEGDRVSPLHF. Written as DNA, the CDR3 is TGTGCCAGCAGTGAGGGGGACAGGGTTTCACCCCTCCACTTT.

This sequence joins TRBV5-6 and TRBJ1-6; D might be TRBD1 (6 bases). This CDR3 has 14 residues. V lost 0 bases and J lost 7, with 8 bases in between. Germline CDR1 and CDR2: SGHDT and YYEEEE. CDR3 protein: CASSLGGRNSPLHF. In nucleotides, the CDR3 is TGTGCCAGCAGCTTGGGGGGGCGGAATTCACCCCTCCACTTT.

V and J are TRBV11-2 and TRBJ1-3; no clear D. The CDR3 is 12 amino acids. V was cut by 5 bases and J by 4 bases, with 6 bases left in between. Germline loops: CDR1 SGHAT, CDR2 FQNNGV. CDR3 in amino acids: CASSLAGNTIYF. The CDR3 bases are TGTGCCAGCAGCCTGGCGGGAAACACCATATATTTT.

CDR3 nucleotides: TGCGCCAGCAGCTTGGGGACAGATAGCAATCAGCCCCAGCATTTT. Translation gives CASSLGTDSNQPQHF. The J gene is TRBJ1-5, the V gene TRBV5-1; tentatively, D is TRBD1 (6 bases). Germline V gene lookup returns CDR1 SGHRS and CDR2 YFSETQ. This CDR3 spans 15 amino acids. Trimming pared 0 bases from V and 0 bases from J, leaving 7 bases between.

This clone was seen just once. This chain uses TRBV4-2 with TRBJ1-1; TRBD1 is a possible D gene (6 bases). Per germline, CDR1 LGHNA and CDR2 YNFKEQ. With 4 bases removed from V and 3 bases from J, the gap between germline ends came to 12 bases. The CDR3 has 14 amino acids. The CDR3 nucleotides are TGTGCCAGCAGCCTCGGGACATCCCACACTGAAGCTTTCTTT. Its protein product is CASSLGTSHTEAFF.

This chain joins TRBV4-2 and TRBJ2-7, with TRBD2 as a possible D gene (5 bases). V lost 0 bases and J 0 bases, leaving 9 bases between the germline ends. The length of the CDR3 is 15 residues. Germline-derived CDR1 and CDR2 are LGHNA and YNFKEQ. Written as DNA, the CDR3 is TGTGCCAGCAGCCAAGATAAGGAGGTCTCCTACGAGCAGTACTTC. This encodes CASSQDKEVSYEQYF.

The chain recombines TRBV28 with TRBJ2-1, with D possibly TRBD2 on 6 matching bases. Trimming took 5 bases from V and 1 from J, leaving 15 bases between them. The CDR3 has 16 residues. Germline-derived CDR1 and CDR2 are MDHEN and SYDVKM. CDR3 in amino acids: CASSLSGTPSYNEQFF. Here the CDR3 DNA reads TGTGCCAGCAGTCTCTCCGGGACTCCTTCCTACAATGAGCAGTTCTTC.

The CDR3 DNA reads TGTGCTAGTGGTTTTGGGGGTACTGACGGCTACACCTTC. Encoded protein: CASGFGGTDGYTF. This chain joins TRBV12-5 and TRBJ1-2; TRBD1 might be the D (5 bases). This CDR3 spans 13 amino acids. V was trimmed by 3 bases and J by 8 bases, leaving 13 bases between them. Germline CDR1 is LGHNT and CDR2 is FRNRAP.